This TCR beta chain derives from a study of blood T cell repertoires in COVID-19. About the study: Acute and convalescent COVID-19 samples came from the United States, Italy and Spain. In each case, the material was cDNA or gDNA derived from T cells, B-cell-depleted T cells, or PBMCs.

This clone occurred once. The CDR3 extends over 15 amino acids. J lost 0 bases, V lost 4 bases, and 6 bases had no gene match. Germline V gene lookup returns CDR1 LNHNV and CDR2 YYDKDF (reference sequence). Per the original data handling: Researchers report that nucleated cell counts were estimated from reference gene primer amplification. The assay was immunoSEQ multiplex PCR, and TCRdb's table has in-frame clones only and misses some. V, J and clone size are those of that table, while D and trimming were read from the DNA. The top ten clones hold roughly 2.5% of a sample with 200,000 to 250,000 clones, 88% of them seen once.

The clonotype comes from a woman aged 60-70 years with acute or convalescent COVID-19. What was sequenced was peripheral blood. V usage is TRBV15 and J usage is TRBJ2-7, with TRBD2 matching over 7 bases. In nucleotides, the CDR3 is TGTGCCACCAGCACCGCAGGACTAGGCTCCTACGAGCAGTACTTC. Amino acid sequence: CATSTAGLGSYEQYF.